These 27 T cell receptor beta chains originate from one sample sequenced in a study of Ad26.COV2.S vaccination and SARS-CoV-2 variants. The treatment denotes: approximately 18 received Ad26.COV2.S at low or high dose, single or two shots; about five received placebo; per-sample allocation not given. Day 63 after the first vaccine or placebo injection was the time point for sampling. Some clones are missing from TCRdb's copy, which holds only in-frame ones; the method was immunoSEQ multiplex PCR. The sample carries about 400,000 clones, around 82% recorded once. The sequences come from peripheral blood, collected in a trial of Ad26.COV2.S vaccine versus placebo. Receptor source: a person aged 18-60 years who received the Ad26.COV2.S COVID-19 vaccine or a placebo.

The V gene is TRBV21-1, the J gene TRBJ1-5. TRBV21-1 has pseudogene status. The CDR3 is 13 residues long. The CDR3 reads CASQGGGNQPQHF. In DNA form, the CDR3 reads TGTGCCAGCCAGGGCGGGGGAAATCAGCCCCAGCATTTT.

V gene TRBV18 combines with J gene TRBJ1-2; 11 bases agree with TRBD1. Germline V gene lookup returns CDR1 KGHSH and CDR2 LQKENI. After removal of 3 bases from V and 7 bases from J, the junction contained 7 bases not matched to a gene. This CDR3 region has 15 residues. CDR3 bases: TGTGCCAGCTCACCCACGACGGACAGGGGGCTTGGCTACACCTTC. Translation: CASSPTTDRGLGYTF.

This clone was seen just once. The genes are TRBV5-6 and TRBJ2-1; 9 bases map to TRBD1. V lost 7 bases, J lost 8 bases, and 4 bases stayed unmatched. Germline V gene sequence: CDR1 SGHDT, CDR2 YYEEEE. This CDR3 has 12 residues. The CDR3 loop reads CASAWTGDEQFF. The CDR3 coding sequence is TGTGCCAGCGCCTGGACAGGGGATGAGCAGTTCTTC.

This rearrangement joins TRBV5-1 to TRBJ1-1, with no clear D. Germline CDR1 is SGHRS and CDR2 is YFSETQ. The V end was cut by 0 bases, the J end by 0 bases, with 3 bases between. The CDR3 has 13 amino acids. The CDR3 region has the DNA TGCGCCAGCAGCTTGGTAATGAACACTGAAGCTTTCTTT. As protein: CASSLVMNTEAFF. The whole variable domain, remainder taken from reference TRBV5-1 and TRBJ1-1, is KAGVTQTPRYLIKTRGQQVTLSCSPISGHRSVSWYQQTPGQGLQFLFEYFSETQRNKGNFPGRFSGRQFSNSRSEMNVSTLELGDSALYLCASSLVMNTEAFFGQGTRLTVV.

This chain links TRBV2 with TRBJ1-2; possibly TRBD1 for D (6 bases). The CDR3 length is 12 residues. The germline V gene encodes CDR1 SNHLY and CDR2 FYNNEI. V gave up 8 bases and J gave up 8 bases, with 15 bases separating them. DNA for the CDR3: TGTGCCAGCGGAGGGGGGATAGCGGGCTACACCTTC. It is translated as CASGGGIAGYTF.

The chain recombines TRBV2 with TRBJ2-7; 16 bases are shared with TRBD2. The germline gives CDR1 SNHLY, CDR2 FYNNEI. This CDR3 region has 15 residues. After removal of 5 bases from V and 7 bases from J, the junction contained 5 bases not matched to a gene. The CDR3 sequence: CASSFSGLAGGEQYF. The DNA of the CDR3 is TGTGCCAGCAGTTTCTCGGGACTAGCGGGAGGGGAGCAGTACTTC.

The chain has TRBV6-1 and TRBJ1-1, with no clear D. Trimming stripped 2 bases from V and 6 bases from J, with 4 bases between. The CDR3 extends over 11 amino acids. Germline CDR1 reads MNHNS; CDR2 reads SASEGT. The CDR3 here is CASSEWAEAFF. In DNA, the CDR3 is TGTGCCAGCAGTGAATGGGCTGAAGCTTTCTTT.

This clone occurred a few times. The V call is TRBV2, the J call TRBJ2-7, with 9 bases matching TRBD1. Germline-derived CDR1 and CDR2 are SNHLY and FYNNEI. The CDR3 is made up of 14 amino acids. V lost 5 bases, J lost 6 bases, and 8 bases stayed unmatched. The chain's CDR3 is CASSPGQGKGEQYF. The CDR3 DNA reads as TGTGCCAGCAGTCCGGGACAGGGCAAGGGCGAGCAGTACTTC.

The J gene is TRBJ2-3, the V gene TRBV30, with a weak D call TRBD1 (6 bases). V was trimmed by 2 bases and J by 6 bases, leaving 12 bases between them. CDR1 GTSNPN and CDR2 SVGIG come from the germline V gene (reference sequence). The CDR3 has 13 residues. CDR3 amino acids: CAWSRGYRDTQYF. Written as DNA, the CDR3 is TGTGCCTGGAGTAGGGGGTATCGGGATACGCAGTATTTT.

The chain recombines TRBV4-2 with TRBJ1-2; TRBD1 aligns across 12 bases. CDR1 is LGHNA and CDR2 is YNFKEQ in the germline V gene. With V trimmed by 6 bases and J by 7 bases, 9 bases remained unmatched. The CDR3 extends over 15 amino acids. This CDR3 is CASRGQGAGLTGYTF. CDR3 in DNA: TGTGCCAGCAGGGGACAGGGGGCGGGTTTAACTGGCTACACCTTC.

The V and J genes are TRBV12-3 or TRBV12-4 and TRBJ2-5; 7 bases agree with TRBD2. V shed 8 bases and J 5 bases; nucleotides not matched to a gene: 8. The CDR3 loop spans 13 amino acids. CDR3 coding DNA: TGTGCCAGCGGGGCCACCGGGGGGGAGACCCAGTACTTC. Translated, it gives CASGATGGETQYF.

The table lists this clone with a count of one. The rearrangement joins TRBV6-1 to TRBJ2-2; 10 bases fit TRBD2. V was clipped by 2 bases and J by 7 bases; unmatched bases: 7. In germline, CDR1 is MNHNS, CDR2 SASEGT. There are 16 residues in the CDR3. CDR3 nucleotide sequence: TGTGCCAGCAGTGAACTAGCGGGGGCCTGGGGCGGGGAGCTGTTTTTT. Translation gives CASSELAGAWGGELFF.

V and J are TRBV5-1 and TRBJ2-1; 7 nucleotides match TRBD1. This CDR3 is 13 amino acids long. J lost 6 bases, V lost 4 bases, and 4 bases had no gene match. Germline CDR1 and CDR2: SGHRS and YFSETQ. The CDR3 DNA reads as TGCGCCAGCAGCCAGGGACAGCTCAATGAGCAGTTCTTC. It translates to CASSQGQLNEQFF.

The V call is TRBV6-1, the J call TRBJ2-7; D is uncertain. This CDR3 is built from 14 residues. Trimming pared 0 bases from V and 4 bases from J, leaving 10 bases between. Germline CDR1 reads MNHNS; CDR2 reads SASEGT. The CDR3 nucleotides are TGTGCCAGCAGTGAAGCCGGCAGGCTATACGAGCAGTACTTC. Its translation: CASSEAGRLYEQYF.

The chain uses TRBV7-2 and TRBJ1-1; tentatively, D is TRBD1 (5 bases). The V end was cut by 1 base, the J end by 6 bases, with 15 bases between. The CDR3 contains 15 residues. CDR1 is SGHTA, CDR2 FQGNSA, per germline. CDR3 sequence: CASSLVQGNRAEAFF. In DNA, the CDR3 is TGTGCCAGCAGCTTAGTCCAGGGTAATAGGGCTGAAGCTTTCTTT.

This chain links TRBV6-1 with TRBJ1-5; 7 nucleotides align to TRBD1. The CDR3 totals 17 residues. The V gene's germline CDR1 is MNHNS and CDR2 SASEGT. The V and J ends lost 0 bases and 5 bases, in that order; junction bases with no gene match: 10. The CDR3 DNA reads TGTGCCAGCAGTGAAGCGAAACCCGGGACAGCGTATCAGCCCCAGCATTTT. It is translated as CASSEAKPGTAYQPQHF.

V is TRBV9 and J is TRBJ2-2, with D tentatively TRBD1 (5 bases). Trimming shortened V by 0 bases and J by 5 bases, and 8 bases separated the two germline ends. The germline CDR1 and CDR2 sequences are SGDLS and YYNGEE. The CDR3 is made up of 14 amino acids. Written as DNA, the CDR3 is TGTGCCAGCAGCGTAGGGGGCGGAACCGGGGAGCTGTTTTTT. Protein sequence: CASSVGGGTGELFF.

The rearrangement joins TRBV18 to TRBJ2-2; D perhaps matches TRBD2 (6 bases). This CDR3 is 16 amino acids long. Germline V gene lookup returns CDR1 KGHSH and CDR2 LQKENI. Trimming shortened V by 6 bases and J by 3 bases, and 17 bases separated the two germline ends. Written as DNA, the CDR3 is TGTGCCAGCTCCCCTATTGATTGGGAGGACACCGGGGAGCTGTTTTTT. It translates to CASSPIDWEDTGELFF. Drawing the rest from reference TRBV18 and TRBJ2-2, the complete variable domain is NAGVMQNPRHLVRRRGQEARLRCSPMKGHSHVYWYRQLPEEGLKFMVYLQKENIIDESGMPKERFSAEFPKEGPSILRIQQVVRGDSAAYFCASSPIDWEDTGELFFGEGSRLTVL.

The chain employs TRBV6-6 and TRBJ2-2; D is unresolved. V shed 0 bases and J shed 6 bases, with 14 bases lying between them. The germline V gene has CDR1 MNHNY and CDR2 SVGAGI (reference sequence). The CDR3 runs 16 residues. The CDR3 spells CASSYSTSTYPGELFF. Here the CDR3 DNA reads TGTGCCAGCAGTTACTCTACATCTACCTATCCCGGGGAGCTGTTTTTT.

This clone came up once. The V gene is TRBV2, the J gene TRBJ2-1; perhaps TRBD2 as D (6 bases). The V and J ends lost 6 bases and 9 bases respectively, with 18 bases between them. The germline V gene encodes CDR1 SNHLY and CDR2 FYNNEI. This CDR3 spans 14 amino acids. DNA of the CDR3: TGTGCCAGCAGCAGGGAGCGGAGGAGGGGTGAGCAGTTCTTC. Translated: CASSRERRRGEQFF.

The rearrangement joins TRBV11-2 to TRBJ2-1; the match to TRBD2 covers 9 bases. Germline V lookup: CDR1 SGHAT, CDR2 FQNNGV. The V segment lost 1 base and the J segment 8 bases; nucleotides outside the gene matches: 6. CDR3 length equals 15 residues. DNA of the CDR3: TGTGCCAGCAGCTTAGGGGCGGGAGGGTCTTATGAGCAGTTCTTC. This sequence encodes CASSLGAGGSYEQFF.

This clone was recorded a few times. CDR3 sequence (DNA): TGTGCCAGCAGTGTCAGCCTAGCCGGCACCGGGGAGCTGTTTTTT. As protein: CASSVSLAGTGELFF. The gene calls are TRBV2 and TRBJ2-2; TRBD2 is a possible D gene (5 bases). The V gene lost 4 bases and the J gene lost 4 bases, with 13 bases spanning the gap. CDR3 size: 15 residues. Germline V gene sequence: CDR1 SNHLY, CDR2 FYNNEI.

The CDR3 spells CASSTSRSYNEQFF. Here the CDR3 DNA reads TGTGCCAGTAGTACTAGCAGGTCCTACAATGAGCAGTTCTTC. The chain carries TRBV19 and TRBJ2-1; possible D gene TRBD2, 5 bases. The CDR3 length is 14 residues. Between the trimmed V and J ends, which lost 4 bases and 1 base, there was a span of 8 bases. Germline CDR1 is LNHDA and CDR2 is SQIVND (reference sequence).

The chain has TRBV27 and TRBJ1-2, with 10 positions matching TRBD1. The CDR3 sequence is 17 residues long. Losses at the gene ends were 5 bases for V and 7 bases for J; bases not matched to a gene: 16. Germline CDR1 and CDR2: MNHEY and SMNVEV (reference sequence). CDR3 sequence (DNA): TGTGCCAGCAGTAGGGTTCCTCCGGGACAGGGGAGAGGTGGCTACACCTTC. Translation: CASSRVPPGQGRGGYTF.

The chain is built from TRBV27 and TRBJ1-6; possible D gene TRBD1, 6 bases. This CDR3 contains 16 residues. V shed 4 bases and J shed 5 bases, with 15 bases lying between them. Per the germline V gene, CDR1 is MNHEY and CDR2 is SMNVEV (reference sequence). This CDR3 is CASSSTGLRNNSPLHF. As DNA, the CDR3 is TGTGCCAGCAGTTCCACAGGGTTGAGAAATAATTCACCCCTCCACTTT.

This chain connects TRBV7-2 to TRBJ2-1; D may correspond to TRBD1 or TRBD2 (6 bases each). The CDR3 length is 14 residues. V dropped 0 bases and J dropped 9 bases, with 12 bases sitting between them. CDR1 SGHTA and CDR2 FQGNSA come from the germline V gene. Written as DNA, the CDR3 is TGTGCCAGCAGCTTAGCCCGTTGGGGGGCTGAGCAGTTCTTC. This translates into CASSLARWGAEQFF.

CDR3 DNA sequence: TGCGCCAGCAGCCAAGTTTTAGGCAGCGAGCAGTTCTTC. It yields the protein CASSQVLGSEQFF. V is TRBV4-1 and J is TRBJ2-1; unclear D gene. The CDR3 runs 13 residues. V lost 1 base and J lost 10, with 11 bases in between. From germline, CDR1 is MGHRA and CDR2 YSYEKL.